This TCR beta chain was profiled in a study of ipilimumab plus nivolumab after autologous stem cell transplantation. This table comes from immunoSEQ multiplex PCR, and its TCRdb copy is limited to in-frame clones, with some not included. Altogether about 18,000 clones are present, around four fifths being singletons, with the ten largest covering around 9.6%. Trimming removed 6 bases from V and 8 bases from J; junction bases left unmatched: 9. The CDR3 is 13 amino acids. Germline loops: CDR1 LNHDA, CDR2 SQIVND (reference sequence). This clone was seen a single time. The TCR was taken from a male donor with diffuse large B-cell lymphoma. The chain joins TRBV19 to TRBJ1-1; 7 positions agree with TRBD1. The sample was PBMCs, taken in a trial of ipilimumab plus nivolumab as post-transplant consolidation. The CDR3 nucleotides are TGTGCCAGTAGCGGCAGGGGGAAAAACGAAGCTTTCTTT. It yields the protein CASSGRGKNEAFF.